This T cell receptor (beta chain) was sequenced for a study of CXCR4 blockade with PD-1 therapy in pancreatic cancer. Study-wide findings and caveats: Only TCRbeta chains were sequenced here. Clone frequency correlated with its number of distinct nucleotide rearrangements.

Assay used: immunoSEQ multiplex PCR; TCRdb lists only in-frame clones, some missing. The sample records about 15,000 clones, over 60% being singletons. CDR3 length: 13 residues. Germline CDR1 SGDLS, CDR2 YYNGEE. Trimming cost V 0 bases and J 10 bases, with 11 bases left between them. As regards this clone: The antigen remains unidentified.

Patients who provided the archived tumor blocks had not received neoadjuvant therapy before surgery. The sample taken for sequencing was tumor tissue. The clonotype was recovered from a human donor with pancreatic ductal adenocarcinoma. V gene TRBV9 combines with J gene TRBJ2-1; no clear D. The CDR3 DNA is TGTGCCAGCAGCGTAGACCTTCTCCGGGAGCAGTTCTTC. It is translated as CASSVDLLREQFF.